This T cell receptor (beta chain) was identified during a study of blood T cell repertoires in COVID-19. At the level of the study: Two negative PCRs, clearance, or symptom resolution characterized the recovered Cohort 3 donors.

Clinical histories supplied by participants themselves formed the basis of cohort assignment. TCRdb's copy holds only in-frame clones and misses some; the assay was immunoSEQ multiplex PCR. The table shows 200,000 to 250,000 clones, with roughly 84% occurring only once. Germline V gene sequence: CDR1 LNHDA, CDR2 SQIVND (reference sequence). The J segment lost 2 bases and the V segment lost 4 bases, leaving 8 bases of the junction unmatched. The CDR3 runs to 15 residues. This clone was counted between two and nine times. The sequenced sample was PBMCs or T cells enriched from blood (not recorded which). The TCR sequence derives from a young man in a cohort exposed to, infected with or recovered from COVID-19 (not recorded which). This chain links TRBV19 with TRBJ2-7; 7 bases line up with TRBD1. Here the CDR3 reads CASSTDRDLAYEQYF. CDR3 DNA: TGTGCCAGTAGTACCGACAGGGACCTGGCCTACGAGCAGTACTTC. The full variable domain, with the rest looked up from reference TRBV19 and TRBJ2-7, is DGGITQSPKYLFRKEGQNVTLSCEQNLNHDAMYWYRQDPGQGLRLIYYSQIVNDFQKGDIAEGYSVSREKKESFPLTVTSAQKNPTAFYLCASSTDRDLAYEQYFGPGTRLTVT.